This T cell receptor (beta chain) was sequenced during a study of T-cell memory formation after mild COVID-19. Study overall: There were largely donor-specific TCR clusters.

Study-wide results and limits: Most CD4+ clones that shrank were in CM and EM, while CD8+ ones turned up in EMRA.

Germline-derived CDR1 and CDR2 are LGHNA and YNFKEQ. This CDR3 region has 16 residues. Trimming removed 3 bases from V and 3 bases from J, with 18 bases in between. Concerning this clonotype: Its specificity is unknown.

From the 5' RACE reads, TCRdb called clonotypes with MiXCR, one entry per CDR3 protein. The top ten clones hold 4.5% to 5.5% of a sample with some 130,000 distinct CDR3 sequences, about a sixth of them seen once. The chain is built from TRBV4-2 and TRBJ2-7; perhaps TRBD2 as D (7 bases). The sequence came from a young man who had mild COVID-19 (a few samples of this study predate the infection). Cell type and time point are not known. The sample consisted of PBMCs or a T cell subset sorted from them (not recorded which). In nucleotides, the CDR3 is TGTGCCAGCAGCCAGTCGTCGCGGGGGCAAAACTACGAGCAGTACTTC. Residues: CASSQSSRGQNYEQYF.